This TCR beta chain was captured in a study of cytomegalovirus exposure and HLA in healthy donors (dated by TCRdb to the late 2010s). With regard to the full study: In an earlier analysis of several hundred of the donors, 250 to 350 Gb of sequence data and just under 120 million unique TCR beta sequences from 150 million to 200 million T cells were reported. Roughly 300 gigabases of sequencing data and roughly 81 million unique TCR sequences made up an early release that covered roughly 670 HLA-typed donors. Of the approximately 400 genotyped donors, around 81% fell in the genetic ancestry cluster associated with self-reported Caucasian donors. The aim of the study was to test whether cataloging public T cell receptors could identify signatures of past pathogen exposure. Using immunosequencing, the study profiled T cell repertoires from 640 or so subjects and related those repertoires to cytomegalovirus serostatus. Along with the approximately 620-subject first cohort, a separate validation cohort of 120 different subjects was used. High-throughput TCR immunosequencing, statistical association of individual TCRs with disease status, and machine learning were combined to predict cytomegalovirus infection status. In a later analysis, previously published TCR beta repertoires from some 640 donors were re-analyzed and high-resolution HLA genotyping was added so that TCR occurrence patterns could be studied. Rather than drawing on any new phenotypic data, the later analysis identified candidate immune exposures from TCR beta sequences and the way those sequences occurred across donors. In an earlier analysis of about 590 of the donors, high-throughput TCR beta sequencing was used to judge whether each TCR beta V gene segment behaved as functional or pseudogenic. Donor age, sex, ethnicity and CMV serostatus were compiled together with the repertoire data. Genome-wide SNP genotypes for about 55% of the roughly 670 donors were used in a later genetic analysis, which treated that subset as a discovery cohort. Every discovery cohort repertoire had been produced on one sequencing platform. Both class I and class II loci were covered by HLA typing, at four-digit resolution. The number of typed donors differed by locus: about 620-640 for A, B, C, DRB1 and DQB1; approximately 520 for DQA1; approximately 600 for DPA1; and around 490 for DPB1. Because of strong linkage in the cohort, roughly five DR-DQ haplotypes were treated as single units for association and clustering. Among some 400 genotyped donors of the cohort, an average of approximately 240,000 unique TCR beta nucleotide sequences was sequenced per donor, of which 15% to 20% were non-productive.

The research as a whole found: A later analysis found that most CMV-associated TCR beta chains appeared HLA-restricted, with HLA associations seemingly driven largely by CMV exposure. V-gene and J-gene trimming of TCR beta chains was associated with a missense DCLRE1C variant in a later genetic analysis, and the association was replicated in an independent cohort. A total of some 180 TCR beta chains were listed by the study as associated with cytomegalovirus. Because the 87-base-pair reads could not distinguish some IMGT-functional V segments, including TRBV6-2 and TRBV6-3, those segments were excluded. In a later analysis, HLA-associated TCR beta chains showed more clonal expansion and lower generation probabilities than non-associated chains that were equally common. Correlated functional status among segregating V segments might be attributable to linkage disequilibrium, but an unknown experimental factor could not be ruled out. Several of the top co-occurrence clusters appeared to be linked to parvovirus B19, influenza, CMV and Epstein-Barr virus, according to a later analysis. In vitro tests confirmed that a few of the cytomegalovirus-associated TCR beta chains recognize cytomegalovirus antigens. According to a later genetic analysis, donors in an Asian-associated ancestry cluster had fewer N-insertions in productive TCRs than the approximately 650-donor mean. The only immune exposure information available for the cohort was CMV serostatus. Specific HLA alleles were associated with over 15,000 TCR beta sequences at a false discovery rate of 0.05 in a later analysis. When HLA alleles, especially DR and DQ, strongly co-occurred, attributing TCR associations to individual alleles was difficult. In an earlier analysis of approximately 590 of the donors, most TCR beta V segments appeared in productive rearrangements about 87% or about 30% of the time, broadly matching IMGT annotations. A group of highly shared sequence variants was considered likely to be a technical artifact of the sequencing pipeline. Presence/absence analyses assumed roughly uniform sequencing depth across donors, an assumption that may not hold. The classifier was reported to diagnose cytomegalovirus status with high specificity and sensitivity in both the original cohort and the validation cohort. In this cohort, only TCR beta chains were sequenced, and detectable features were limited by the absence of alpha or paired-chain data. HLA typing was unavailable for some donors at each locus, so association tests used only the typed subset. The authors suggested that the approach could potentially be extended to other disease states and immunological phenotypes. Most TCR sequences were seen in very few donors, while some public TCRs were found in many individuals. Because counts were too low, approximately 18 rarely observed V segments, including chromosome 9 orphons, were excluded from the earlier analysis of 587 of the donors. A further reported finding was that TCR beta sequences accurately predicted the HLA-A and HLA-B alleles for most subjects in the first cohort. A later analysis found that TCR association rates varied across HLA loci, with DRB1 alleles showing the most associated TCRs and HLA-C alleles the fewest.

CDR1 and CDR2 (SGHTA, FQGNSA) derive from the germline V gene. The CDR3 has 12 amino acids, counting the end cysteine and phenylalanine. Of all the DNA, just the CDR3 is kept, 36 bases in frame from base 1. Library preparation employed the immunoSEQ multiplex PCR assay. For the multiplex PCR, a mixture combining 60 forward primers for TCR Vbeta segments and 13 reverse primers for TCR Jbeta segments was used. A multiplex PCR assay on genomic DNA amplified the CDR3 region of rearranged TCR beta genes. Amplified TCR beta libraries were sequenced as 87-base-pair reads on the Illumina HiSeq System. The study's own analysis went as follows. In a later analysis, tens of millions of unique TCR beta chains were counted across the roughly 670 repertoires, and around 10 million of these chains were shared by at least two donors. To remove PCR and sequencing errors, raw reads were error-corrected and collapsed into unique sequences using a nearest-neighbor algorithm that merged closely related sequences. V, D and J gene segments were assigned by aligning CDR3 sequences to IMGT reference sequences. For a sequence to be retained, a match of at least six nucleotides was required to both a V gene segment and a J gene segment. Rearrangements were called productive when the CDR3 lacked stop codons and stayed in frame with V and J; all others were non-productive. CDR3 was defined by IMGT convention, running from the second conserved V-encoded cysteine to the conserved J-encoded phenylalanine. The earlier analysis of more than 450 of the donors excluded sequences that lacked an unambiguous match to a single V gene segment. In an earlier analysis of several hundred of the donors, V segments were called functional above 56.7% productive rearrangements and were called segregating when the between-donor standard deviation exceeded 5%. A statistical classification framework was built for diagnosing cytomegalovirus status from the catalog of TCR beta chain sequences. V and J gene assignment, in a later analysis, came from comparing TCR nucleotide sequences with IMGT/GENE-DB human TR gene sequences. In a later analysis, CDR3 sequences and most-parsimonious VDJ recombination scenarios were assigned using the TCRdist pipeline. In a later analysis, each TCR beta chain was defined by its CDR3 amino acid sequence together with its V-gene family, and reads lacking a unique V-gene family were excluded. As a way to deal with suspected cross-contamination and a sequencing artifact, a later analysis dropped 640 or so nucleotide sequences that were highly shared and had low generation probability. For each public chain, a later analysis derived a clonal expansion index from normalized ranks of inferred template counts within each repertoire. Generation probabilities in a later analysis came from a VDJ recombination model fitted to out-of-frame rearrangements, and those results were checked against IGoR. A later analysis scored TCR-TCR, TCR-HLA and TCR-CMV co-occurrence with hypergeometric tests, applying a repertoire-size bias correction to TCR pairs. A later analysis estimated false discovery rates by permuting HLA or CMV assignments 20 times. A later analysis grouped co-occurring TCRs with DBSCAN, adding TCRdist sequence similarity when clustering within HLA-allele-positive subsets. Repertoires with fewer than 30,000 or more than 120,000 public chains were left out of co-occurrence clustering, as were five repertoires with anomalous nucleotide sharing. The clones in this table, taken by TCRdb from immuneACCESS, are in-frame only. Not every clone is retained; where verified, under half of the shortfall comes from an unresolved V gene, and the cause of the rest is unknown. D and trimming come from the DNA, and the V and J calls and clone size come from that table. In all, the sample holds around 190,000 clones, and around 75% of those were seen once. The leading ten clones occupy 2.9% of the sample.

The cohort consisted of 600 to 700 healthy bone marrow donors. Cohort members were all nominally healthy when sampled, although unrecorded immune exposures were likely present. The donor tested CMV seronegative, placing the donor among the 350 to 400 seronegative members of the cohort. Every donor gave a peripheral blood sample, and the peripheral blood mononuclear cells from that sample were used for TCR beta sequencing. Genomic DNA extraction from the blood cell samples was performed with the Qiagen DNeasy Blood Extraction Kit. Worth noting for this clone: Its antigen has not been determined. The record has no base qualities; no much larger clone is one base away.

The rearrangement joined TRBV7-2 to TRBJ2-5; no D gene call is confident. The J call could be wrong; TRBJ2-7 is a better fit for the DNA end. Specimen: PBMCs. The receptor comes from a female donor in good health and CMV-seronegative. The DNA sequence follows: TGTGCCAGCAGCTTAGCGCTCCACGAGCAGTACTTC. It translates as CASSLALHEQYF.